This record covers a single TCR beta chain. The data belong to a study of blood T cell repertoires in COVID-19. Libraries were prepared by immunoSEQ multiplex PCR; TCRdb keeps only in-frame clonotypes and omits some of them. The sample includes approximately 150,000 clones, more than 75% of them seen just once. The CDR3 runs 17 residues. Germline CDR1 SGDLS, CDR2 YYNGEE. The J segment lost 4 bases and the V segment lost 0 bases, leaving 4 bases of the junction unmatched. The sequence was obtained from a man aged 55-75 years with active or convalescent COVID-19. Sequencing input: peripheral blood. This sequence joins TRBV9 and TRBJ2-2, with 12 positions matching TRBD1. The CDR3 region has the DNA TGTGCCAGCAGCGTAGCCGGGACAGGGGGCCGCACCGGGGAGCTGTTTTTT. Protein: CASSVAGTGGRTGELFF.